These 26 T cell receptor beta chains were all obtained from the same sample, sequenced in a study of T-cell memory formation after mild COVID-19 (dated by TCRdb to about 2021). Libraries were constructed by 5' RACE. Sequencing took place on an Illumina NovaSeq 6000. Starting from the raw public reads, TCRdb applied fastp trimming at Q25, assembled clones with MiXCR and retained in-frame beta chains. Entries that share a CDR3 protein sequence are merged under the most common genes and DNA. Across this sample there are under 550,000 distinct CDR3 sequences, with 18% seen only once. About 22% of the sample is taken by the ten largest. Sequencing was done on a sample of PBMCs or a T cell subset sorted from them (not recorded which). All receptors come from a man aged 18 to 35 who had mild COVID-19 (a few samples of this study predate the infection). The sample titles of this study are shuffled in the database, so cell type and time point are left out; the donor was told from shared clones.

The chain employs TRBV5-1 and TRBJ1-1, with D uncertain. V was cut by 1 base and J by 10 bases, with 14 bases left in between. CDR1 and CDR2 (germline): SGHRS, YFSETQ. This CDR3 has 13 amino acids. CDR3 region: CASSLLLGSAAFF. The CDR3 nucleotides read TGCGCCAGCAGCTTGTTACTGGGAAGTGCAGCTTTCTTT.

The V call is TRBV27, the J call TRBJ2-7, with D maybe TRBD2 (5 bases). The V gene's germline CDR1 is MNHEY and CDR2 SMNVEV (reference sequence). The CDR3 loop spans 14 amino acids. V lost 0 bases to trimming and J lost 5 bases, with 11 bases between them. The CDR3 region has the DNA TGTGCCAGCAGTTTATCAGGGTTCGGGGACGAGCAGTACTTC. As protein: CASSLSGFGDEQYF.

The chain is built from TRBV20-1 and TRBJ2-3; maybe TRBD2 (5 bases). This CDR3 contains 13 residues. The V end lost 7 bases, the J end lost 0 bases, and 11 bases lay between the germline ends. CDR1 and CDR2 from the germline V gene are DFQATT and SNEGSKA (reference sequence). DNA of the CDR3: TGCAGTGTCGGGCGGGTGAGCACAGATACGCAGTATTTT. This gives the protein CSVGRVSTDTQYF.

The chain joins TRBV7-2 to TRBJ2-3; D gene ambiguous. Per germline, CDR1 SGHTA and CDR2 FQGNSA. This CDR3 is built from 14 residues. V lost 6 bases and J 5 bases, leaving 15 bases between the germline ends. CDR3 nucleotide sequence: TGTGCCAGCAGTCTCGATCCCCCCGGAGATACGCAGTATTTT. Translated: CASSLDPPGDTQYF.

The chain is built from TRBV6-5 and TRBJ2-2; 8 bases match TRBD1. Trimming removed 8 bases from V and 4 bases from J; junction bases left unmatched: 6. From germline, CDR1 is MNHEY and CDR2 SVGAGI. The CDR3 totals 14 residues. In DNA, the CDR3 is TGTGCCAGCGGGGGACAGGCTTCCACCGGGGAGCTGTTTTTT. It specifies CASGGQASTGELFF.

This clonotype has just a few counts. This chain connects TRBV3-1 to TRBJ2-5, with 7 bases aligning to TRBD2. CDR1 is LGHDT and CDR2 is YNNKEL in the germline V gene (reference sequence). CDR3 length equals 14 residues. Trimming at V came to 3 bases and at J to 7 bases, leaving 8 bases not matched to a gene. The DNA of the CDR3 is TGTGCCAGCAGCCAGGGCACTAGCGAGGGGACCCAGTACTTC. Translation gives CASSQGTSEGTQYF.

This clonotype was seen a few times. The V and J genes are TRBV6-5 and TRBJ2-5, with TRBD1 as a possible D gene (5 bases). Per germline, CDR1 MNHEY and CDR2 SVGAGI. The CDR3 is 16 amino acids. Deletions cut 0 bases from V and 2 bases from J, with 13 bases between. This CDR3 is CASSYSSRAPQETQYF. The CDR3 DNA reads as TGTGCCAGCAGTTACTCGAGCAGGGCACCTCAAGAGACCCAGTACTTC.

Only a few counts were recorded for this clonotype. CDR3 sequence: CASSDGTGGWGETQYF. As DNA, the CDR3 is TGTGCCAGCAGTGACGGGACAGGGGGCTGGGGAGAGACCCAGTACTTC. The chain recombines TRBV2 with TRBJ2-5; the match to TRBD1 covers 12 bases. CDR3 length: 16 residues. After removal of 3 bases from V and 4 bases from J, the junction contained 6 bases not matched to a gene. Germline V gene lookup returns CDR1 SNHLY and CDR2 FYNNEI. Filled out from reference TRBV2 and TRBJ2-5, the complete variable domain reads EPEVTQTPSHQVTQMGQEVILRCVPISNHLYFYWYRQILGQKVEFLVSFYNNEISEKSEIFDDQFSVERPDGSNFTLKIRSTKLEDSAMYFCASSDGTGGWGETQYFGPGTRLLVL.

V and J are TRBV4-1 and TRBJ2-6; 8 nucleotides align to TRBD1. The CDR3 has 19 residues. V shed 0 bases and J 0 bases; nucleotides not matched to a gene: 7. The germline V gene encodes CDR1 MGHRA and CDR2 YSYEKL. CDR3 sequence (DNA): TGCGCCAGCAGCCAAGAACCGGGACAGGTTTTCTCTGGGGCCAACGTCCTGACTTTC. Its translation is CASSQEPGQVFSGANVLTF.

The chain employs TRBV5-1 and TRBJ2-1, with 12 bases fitting TRBD2. J gave up 7 bases and V 0 bases, and 5 bases lay outside the gene matches. The CDR3 runs to 16 residues. Per the germline V gene, CDR1 is SGHRS and CDR2 is YFSETQ. CDR3 protein: CASSLAVTSGGNEQFF. The CDR3 nucleotides read TGCGCCAGCAGCTTGGCGGTGACTAGCGGGGGAAATGAGCAGTTCTTC.

Only a few counts were recorded for this clonotype. The chain is built from TRBV4-1 and TRBJ1-1, with D tentatively TRBD1 (5 bases). The ends were cut back, 1 base at V and 1 base at J, with 13 bases in the middle. Germline lookup yields CDR1 MGHRA and CDR2 YSYEKL. The CDR3 length is 16 residues. The CDR3 DNA follows: TGCGCCAGCAGCCAAGGCCCAGGGATGACGAACACTGAAGCTTTCTTT. Protein sequence: CASSQGPGMTNTEAFF.

V is TRBV12-3 or TRBV12-4 and J is TRBJ1-5, with TRBD1 matching over 8 bases. The junction had 11 bases not matched to a gene; V was cut back by 5 bases and J by 5 bases. The CDR3 covers 16 residues. The CDR3 loop reads CASSPSGTGDDQPQHF. In DNA form, the CDR3 reads TGTGCCAGCAGTCCTTCCGGGACAGGTGATGATCAGCCCCAGCATTTT.

J is TRBJ2-1 and V is TRBV7-9, with D maybe TRBD1 (6 bases). Germline V gene lookup returns CDR1 SEHNR and CDR2 FQNEAQ (reference sequence). The length of the CDR3 is 15 residues. Trimming took off 6 bases at V and 2 bases at J, with 14 bases between the two ends. CDR3 sequence (DNA): TGTGCCAGCAGTTCGCAGGGGAACGCCTACAATGAGCAGTTCTTC. It encodes CASSSQGNAYNEQFF.

The CDR3 spells CSIAGINQPQHF. CDR3 DNA: TGCAGTATAGCGGGAATCAATCAGCCCCAGCATTTT. The chain joins TRBV20-1 to TRBJ1-5; D is unclear. V shed 8 bases and J shed 3 bases, with 11 bases lying between them. The CDR3 extends over 12 amino acids. Germline V gene sequence: CDR1 DFQATT, CDR2 SNEGSKA (reference sequence).

The chain has TRBV7-2 and TRBJ1-2; D possibly corresponds to TRBD1 (6 bases). The length of the CDR3 is 14 residues. Germline lookup yields CDR1 SGHTA and CDR2 FQGNSA. The ends were cut back, 6 bases at V and 4 bases at J, with 15 bases in the middle. CDR3 sequence reads: CASRQSGVSYGYTF. CDR3 DNA sequence: TGTGCCAGCAGACAATCAGGGGTTTCCTATGGCTACACCTTC.

This clonotype was counted only a few times. The genes are TRBV7-2 and TRBJ1-4; a weak D match, TRBD1 (6 bases). The CDR3 runs to 14 residues. Germline V gene lookup returns CDR1 SGHTA and CDR2 FQGNSA. Trimming took off 4 bases at V and 13 bases at J, with 19 bases between the two ends. In DNA form, the CDR3 reads TGTGCCAGCAGCTCCGGGACACGGGGAGGGGGACTGTTTTTT. This gives the protein CASSSGTRGGGLFF.

At least ten counts were recorded for this clonotype. The chain combines TRBV7-2 with TRBJ1-2; 9 bases line up with TRBD1. The trim removed 5 bases at V and 5 bases at J, leaving 12 bases unmatched. This CDR3 region has 16 residues. Germline V gene data show CDR1 as SGHTA and CDR2 as FQGNSA. The DNA for the CDR3 is TGTGCCAGCAGCCCAGCCGGGACAGGGAAGAGGTATGGCTACACCTTC. Translated, it gives CASSPAGTGKRYGYTF.

This clonotype was recorded a few times. The V gene is TRBV2, the J gene TRBJ2-7; the match to TRBD1 covers 8 bases. Germline V gene lookup returns CDR1 SNHLY and CDR2 FYNNEI. The CDR3 has 12 residues. V shed 11 bases, J shed 2 bases, and the junction held 5 bases outside the gene matches. CDR3 DNA sequence: TGTGCCGGCGGACAGGGAACCTACGAGCAGTACTTC. It yields the protein CAGGQGTYEQYF.

This clonotype came up many times. This chain joins TRBV5-1 and TRBJ2-2; D is perhaps TRBD1 or TRBD2 (5 bases each). The CDR3 is 16 amino acids. The germline V gene encodes CDR1 SGHRS and CDR2 YFSETQ. V was trimmed by 1 base and J by 0 bases, leaving 10 bases between them. The CDR3, as DNA: TGCGCCAGCAGCTTGCCGGGACCAGCGAACACCGGGGAGCTGTTTTTT. Amino acids: CASSLPGPANTGELFF. Complete variable domain (other parts from reference TRBV5-1 and TRBJ2-2): KAGVTQTPRYLIKTRGQQVTLSCSPISGHRSVSWYQQTPGQGLQFLFEYFSETQRNKGNFPGRFSGRQFSNSRSEMNVSTLELGDSALYLCASSLPGPANTGELFFGEGSRLTVL.

This sequence joins TRBV4-3 and TRBJ2-3, with 8 bases fitting TRBD2. CDR1 is LGHNA and CDR2 is YSLEER in the germline V gene. Trimming removed 2 bases from V and 5 bases from J; junction bases left unmatched: 12. CDR3 length equals 17 residues. This CDR3 is CASSQLGRGAPLDTQYF. The CDR3, as DNA: TGCGCCAGCAGCCAACTGGGGCGGGGGGCACCTTTAGATACGCAGTATTTT.

The CDR3 loop reads CASSSWTEKYGYTF. The DNA for the CDR3 is TGTGCCAGCAGTTCCTGGACAGAGAAGTATGGCTACACCTTC. The rearrangement uses TRBV6-5 and TRBJ1-2; TRBD1 might be the D (6 bases). The CDR3 loop spans 14 amino acids. CDR1 and CDR2 from the germline V gene are MNHEY and SVGAGI. Trimming left V 4 bases short and J 5 bases short, with 14 bases between.

Many counts were recorded for this clonotype. The V call is TRBV5-1, the J call TRBJ2-5; D unclear. Germline lookup yields CDR1 SGHRS and CDR2 YFSETQ. Trimming stripped 4 bases from V and 2 bases from J, with 12 bases between. This CDR3 contains 14 residues. The chain's CDR3 is CASSVGSIQETQYF. In DNA form, the CDR3 reads TGCGCCAGCAGCGTGGGCTCTATACAAGAGACCCAGTACTTC. Full variable domain (missing parts from reference TRBV5-1 and TRBJ2-5): KAGVTQTPRYLIKTRGQQVTLSCSPISGHRSVSWYQQTPGQGLQFLFEYFSETQRNKGNFPGRFSGRQFSNSRSEMNVSTLELGDSALYLCASSVGSIQETQYFGPGTRLLVL.

In this sample, this clonotype turned up many times. CDR3 coding DNA: TGCGCCAGCACCAGCGAGGGTGATACGCAGTATTTT. Translated: CASTSEGDTQYF. This chain uses TRBV5-1 with TRBJ2-3; D is possibly TRBD2 (5 bases). V was clipped by 6 bases and J by 6 bases, with 11 bases between them. The CDR3 extends over 12 amino acids. In germline, CDR1 is SGHRS, CDR2 YFSETQ.

This clonotype was counted only a few times. This chain links TRBV4-1 with TRBJ2-5, with 12 bases identical to TRBD2. The CDR3 covers 16 residues. V lost 6 bases to trimming and J lost 2 bases; unmatched junction nucleotides: 7. The germline V gene has CDR1 MGHRA and CDR2 YSYEKL. CDR3 region: CASRRTSGNYQETQYF. The CDR3 coding sequence is TGCGCCAGCAGGAGGACTAGCGGGAACTATCAAGAGACCCAGTACTTC.

In its sample, this clonotype was seen a few times. The chain employs TRBV6-5 and TRBJ2-2; D unresolved. V dropped 6 bases and J dropped 2 bases, with 13 bases sitting between them. Germline V gene lookup returns CDR1 MNHEY and CDR2 SVGAGI. CDR3 length: 15 amino acids. The CDR3 nucleotides read TGTGCCAGCAGCCGAGAGCTATTTAACACCGGGGAGCTGTTTTTT. This encodes CASSRELFNTGELFF.

This rearrangement joins TRBV5-1 to TRBJ1-3, with 8 bases identical to TRBD1. Germline V gives CDR1 SGHRS, CDR2 YFSETQ. V dropped 7 bases and J dropped 3; count of bases not matched to a gene: 3. This CDR3 has 13 amino acids. CDR3 DNA sequence: TGCGCCAGCTGGACAGGGATTGGAAACACCATATATTTT. Residues: CASWTGIGNTIYF.